This T cell receptor beta chain was recorded in a study of CD8+CD57+ T cells in acquired aplastic anemia. In the study overall: Sorted CD4+ and CD8+ cells yielded roughly 3.1 ug of DNA on average.

Regarding the study as a whole: Any difference that existed in CD8+ Simpson's diversity between patients and controls was not significant. Patients and controls shared about 30 CD8+ CDR3 sequences, which appeared highly expressed in patients and within their immunodominant clones.

V was pared by 5 bases and J by 6 bases, with 23 bases between. The CDR3 is made up of 18 amino acids. Per germline, CDR1 SGHVS and CDR2 FQNEAQ. With respect to this clonotype: The antigen remains undetermined.

Profiling of TCR beta VDJ combinations and CDR3 sequences used genomic DNA as template. MiXCR, run by TCRdb on the reads, gives a single entry per CDR3 protein. The repertoire holds about 270,000 distinct CDR3 sequences, approximately 57% seen once, with 6.5% to 10% in the top ten. The sequencing input was sorted CD4+, CD8+, or CD8+CD57+ T cells (not recorded which) from PBMCs. This TCR was sampled from a human donor with severe aplastic anemia or a healthy control (not recorded which). This sequence joins TRBV7-8 and TRBJ1-6, with a possible D match to TRBD1 (6 bases). DNA for the CDR3: TGTGCCAGCAGCCTTAGTTGGGGAAACAGGGAATTTAATTCACCCCTCCACTTT. Translated: CASSLSWGNREFNSPLHF.